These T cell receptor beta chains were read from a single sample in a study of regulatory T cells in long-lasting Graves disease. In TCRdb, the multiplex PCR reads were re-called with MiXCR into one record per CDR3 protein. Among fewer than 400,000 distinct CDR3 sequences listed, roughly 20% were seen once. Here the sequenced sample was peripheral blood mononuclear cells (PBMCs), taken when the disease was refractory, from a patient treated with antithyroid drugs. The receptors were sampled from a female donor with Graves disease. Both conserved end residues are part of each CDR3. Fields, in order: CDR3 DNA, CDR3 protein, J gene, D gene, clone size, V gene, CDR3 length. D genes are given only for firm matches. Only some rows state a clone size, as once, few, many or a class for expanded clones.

cdr3_nt: TGCGCCAGCAGCCTACTATCAGGGGACTCCTACGAGCAGTACTTC
cdr3_aa: CASSLLSGDSYEQYF
j_call: TRBJ2-7
d_call: -
clone_size: -
v_call: TRBV5-1
cdr3_length: 15

cdr3_nt: TGTGCCAGCAGCGTACTGGGGGGTACGCAGTATTTT
cdr3_aa: CASSVLGGTQYF
j_call: TRBJ2-3
d_call: -
clone_size: many
v_call: TRBV11-2
cdr3_length: 12

cdr3_nt: TGTGCCAGCAGTGATCAGCGTCGCAATGAGCAGTTCTTC
cdr3_aa: CASSDQRRNEQFF
j_call: TRBJ2-1
d_call: -
clone_size: -
v_call: TRBV27
cdr3_length: 13

cdr3_nt: TGCGCCAGCAGCTCGGGCGTGGGGTTTTCCTACAATGAGCAGTTCTTC
cdr3_aa: CASSSGVGFSYNEQFF
j_call: TRBJ2-1
d_call: -
clone_size: once
v_call: TRBV5-1
cdr3_length: 16

cdr3_nt: TGCAGCGTTGTATCAGGGAGGTACACTGAAGCTTTCTTT
cdr3_aa: CSVVSGRYTEAFF
j_call: TRBJ1-1
d_call: -
clone_size: few
v_call: TRBV29-1
cdr3_length: 13

cdr3_nt: TGTGCCAGCAGCGAGGGGCGGCAGCTGCTCTACGAGCAGTACTTC
cdr3_aa: CASSEGRQLLYEQYF
j_call: TRBJ2-7
d_call: -
clone_size: few
v_call: TRBV3-1
cdr3_length: 15

cdr3_nt: TGTGCCAGCAGTGAACCGACTAGCGGGGGCTACGAGCAGTACTTC
cdr3_aa: CASSEPTSGGYEQYF
j_call: TRBJ2-7
d_call: TRBD2
clone_size: many
v_call: TRBV6-1
cdr3_length: 15

cdr3_nt: TGCGCCAGCAGCCAAGATTCCCAGGCCGATCAGCCCCAGCATTTT
cdr3_aa: CASSQDSQADQPQHF
j_call: TRBJ1-5
d_call: -
clone_size: few
v_call: TRBV4-3
cdr3_length: 15

cdr3_nt: TGTGCCAGCAGCCAGGGGGCTCGTTCACCCCTCCACTTT
cdr3_aa: CASSQGARSPLHF
j_call: TRBJ1-6
d_call: TRBD1
clone_size: many
v_call: TRBV12-3/TRBV12-4
cdr3_length: 13

cdr3_nt: TGTGCCAGCAGTTTTGTGACTAGCGGGACTGGGGGAGAGACCCAGTACTTC
cdr3_aa: CASSFVTSGTGGETQYF
j_call: TRBJ2-5
d_call: TRBD2
clone_size: many
v_call: TRBV28
cdr3_length: 17

cdr3_nt: TGTGCCAGCAGCAGCGGCTCTAGCGGGAGGGCCGGGGAGACCCAGTACTTC
cdr3_aa: CASSSGSSGRAGETQYF
j_call: TRBJ2-5
d_call: TRBD2
clone_size: few
v_call: TRBV3-1
cdr3_length: 17

cdr3_nt: TGTGCCAGCAGCCATGGGAGACAAGCTCTCTTT
cdr3_aa: CASSHGRQALF
j_call: TRBJ1-1
d_call: -
clone_size: -
v_call: TRBV3-1
cdr3_length: 11

cdr3_nt: TGTGCCAGCAGCTTTAAGGGGACTTCGCAGTATTTT
cdr3_aa: CASSFKGTSQYF
j_call: TRBJ2-3
d_call: -
clone_size: few
v_call: TRBV7-2
cdr3_length: 12

cdr3_nt: TGTGCCAGCAGTTTTTTATCGGATTCTGGGGCCAACGTCCTGACTTTC
cdr3_aa: CASSFLSDSGANVLTF
j_call: TRBJ2-6
d_call: -
clone_size: many
v_call: TRBV28
cdr3_length: 16

cdr3_nt: TGTGCCAGCAGCTTCCCCGGGACAGGGGTAAATTCACCCCTCCACTTT
cdr3_aa: CASSFPGTGVNSPLHF
j_call: TRBJ1-6
d_call: TRBD1
clone_size: many
v_call: TRBV7-2
cdr3_length: 16

cdr3_nt: TGTGCCAGCAGCTTCTATACCGGACAGCGAGAGACCCAGTACTTC
cdr3_aa: CASSFYTGQRETQYF
j_call: TRBJ2-5
d_call: -
clone_size: -
v_call: TRBV7-9
cdr3_length: 15

cdr3_nt: TGTGCCAGCAGTCACGGGACAACCGGGGAGCTGTTTTTT
cdr3_aa: CASSHGTTGELFF
j_call: TRBJ2-2
d_call: -
clone_size: -
v_call: TRBV6-1
cdr3_length: 13

cdr3_nt: TGCGCCAGCAGCTTGAGGACAGGGGGTAGCACTGAAGCTTTCTTT
cdr3_aa: CASSLRTGGSTEAFF
j_call: TRBJ1-1
d_call: TRBD1
clone_size: few
v_call: TRBV5-1
cdr3_length: 15

cdr3_nt: TGTGCCAGCTCACCAACTAGCGGGGGATACAATGAGCAGTTCTTC
cdr3_aa: CASSPTSGGYNEQFF
j_call: TRBJ2-1
d_call: TRBD2
clone_size: -
v_call: TRBV18
cdr3_length: 15

cdr3_nt: TGCGCCAGCAGCTTCGGACGGGAGATAGGAGAGACCCAGTACTTC
cdr3_aa: CASSFGREIGETQYF
j_call: TRBJ2-5
d_call: -
clone_size: -
v_call: TRBV5-1
cdr3_length: 15

cdr3_nt: TGCAGCGTTGAGTGGGACCGGGAGGCTTTCTTT
cdr3_aa: CSVEWDREAFF
j_call: TRBJ1-1
d_call: -
clone_size: many
v_call: TRBV29-1
cdr3_length: 11

cdr3_nt: TGTGCCGGCAGAACAGGGACATGGTCCGGCTACACCTTC
cdr3_aa: CAGRTGTWSGYTF
j_call: TRBJ1-2
d_call: -
clone_size: -
v_call: TRBV27
cdr3_length: 13

cdr3_nt: TGTGCCAGCAGTCTTCGAGCCAGAACTTTCTTT
cdr3_aa: CASSLRARTFF
j_call: TRBJ1-1
d_call: -
clone_size: few
v_call: TRBV12-3/TRBV12-4
cdr3_length: 11

cdr3_nt: TGTGCCAGCAGCTCACAGACTAGCGGGAGAGGTAATGAGCAGTTCTTC
cdr3_aa: CASSSQTSGRGNEQFF
j_call: TRBJ2-1
d_call: TRBD2
clone_size: -
v_call: TRBV7-2
cdr3_length: 16

cdr3_nt: TGTGCCAGCAGTTACTCGGGGTCAGGAAACACCATATATTTT
cdr3_aa: CASSYSGSGNTIYF
j_call: TRBJ1-3
d_call: -
clone_size: -
v_call: TRBV6-2/TRBV6-3
cdr3_length: 14

cdr3_nt: TGTGCCAGCAGCCCGAGCGGGACTGGCTCCTACGAGCAGTACTTC
cdr3_aa: CASSPSGTGSYEQYF
j_call: TRBJ2-7
d_call: TRBD2
clone_size: few
v_call: TRBV7-2
cdr3_length: 15

cdr3_nt: TGTGCCAGTACCCCCTTGGGGGGGGCCCAGCATTTT
cdr3_aa: CASTPLGGAQHF
j_call: TRBJ1-5
d_call: -
clone_size: -
v_call: TRBV19
cdr3_length: 12

cdr3_nt: TGTGCCAGCAGCTTAGCGGGTTTGGGGGCGGGAAACACCATATATTTT
cdr3_aa: CASSLAGLGAGNTIYF
j_call: TRBJ1-3
d_call: -
clone_size: many
v_call: TRBV7-8
cdr3_length: 16

cdr3_nt: TGTGCCAGCAGCCCTCACGGGAGCACCTCCTACGAGCAGTACTTC
cdr3_aa: CASSPHGSTSYEQYF
j_call: TRBJ2-7
d_call: -
clone_size: many
v_call: TRBV28
cdr3_length: 15

cdr3_nt: TGTGCCAGCAGTGGACGGTTGAACACTGAAGCTTTCTTT
cdr3_aa: CASSGRLNTEAFF
j_call: TRBJ1-1
d_call: -
clone_size: few
v_call: TRBV12-3/TRBV12-4
cdr3_length: 13

cdr3_nt: TGTGCCAGCAGTTCCTATACTAGCGGGAGCTCCTACGAGCAGTACTTC
cdr3_aa: CASSSYTSGSSYEQYF
j_call: TRBJ2-7
d_call: TRBD2
clone_size: few
v_call: TRBV6-2/TRBV6-3
cdr3_length: 16

cdr3_nt: TGTGCCAGCAGCCAATTTAGCCTTAACTATGGCTACACCTTC
cdr3_aa: CASSQFSLNYGYTF
j_call: TRBJ1-2
d_call: -
clone_size: many
v_call: TRBV16
cdr3_length: 14

cdr3_nt: TGTGCCAGCAGCCAGGAGGGGTCAGCGAAAGAGACCCAGTACTTC
cdr3_aa: CASSQEGSAKETQYF
j_call: TRBJ2-5
d_call: -
clone_size: many
v_call: TRBV3-1
cdr3_length: 15

cdr3_nt: TGCAGTGCTAGGCCCCATATGAACACTGAAACTTTCTTT
cdr3_aa: CSARPHMNTETFF
j_call: TRBJ1-1
d_call: -
clone_size: -
v_call: TRBV20-1
cdr3_length: 13

cdr3_nt: TGTGCCAGCAGTTTTCTTGAGGTCTCTGGGGCCAACGTCCTGACTTTC
cdr3_aa: CASSFLEVSGANVLTF
j_call: TRBJ2-6
d_call: -
clone_size: once
v_call: TRBV27
cdr3_length: 16

cdr3_nt: TGTGCCAGCAGCTTAGACCTTTGGGCCAACGTCCTGACTTTC
cdr3_aa: CASSLDLWANVLTF
j_call: TRBJ2-6
d_call: -
clone_size: many
v_call: TRBV7-2
cdr3_length: 14

cdr3_nt: TGTGCCAGCAGCTCTTTCCGGGCCAGGGGGGGAACCGGGGAGCTGTTTTTT
cdr3_aa: CASSSFRARGGTGELFF
j_call: TRBJ2-2
d_call: -
clone_size: few
v_call: TRBV11-2
cdr3_length: 17

cdr3_nt: TGTGCTAGTAGCCCCCCCGCCGGGACAGGGCTGGGGGAGACCCAGTACTTC
cdr3_aa: CASSPPAGTGLGETQYF
j_call: TRBJ2-5
d_call: TRBD1
clone_size: -
v_call: TRBV12-5
cdr3_length: 17

cdr3_nt: TGTGCCAGCAGCTTAGTGGGGACAGGCATCTCCTACGAGCAGTACTTC
cdr3_aa: CASSLVGTGISYEQYF
j_call: TRBJ2-7
d_call: TRBD1
clone_size: many
v_call: TRBV11-2
cdr3_length: 16

cdr3_nt: TGTGCCAGCGGGGGACAGCTACAAGAGACCCAGTACTTC
cdr3_aa: CASGGQLQETQYF
j_call: TRBJ2-5
d_call: TRBD1
clone_size: many
v_call: TRBV2
cdr3_length: 13

cdr3_nt: TGTGCCAGCAGCTTATACGAGCGGAACTCCTACGAGCAGTACTTC
cdr3_aa: CASSLYERNSYEQYF
j_call: TRBJ2-7
d_call: -
clone_size: few
v_call: TRBV11-2
cdr3_length: 15

cdr3_nt: TGTGCCAGCAGTTTAGCGGGGGCGATCTATGGCTACACCTTC
cdr3_aa: CASSLAGAIYGYTF
j_call: TRBJ1-2
d_call: -
clone_size: many
v_call: TRBV12-3/TRBV12-4
cdr3_length: 14

cdr3_nt: TGCGCCAGCAGGACTACCACAGGGAGGTCGTCGAGTGGCTACACCTTC
cdr3_aa: CASRTTTGRSSSGYTF
j_call: TRBJ1-2
d_call: -
clone_size: many
v_call: TRBV10-2
cdr3_length: 16

cdr3_nt: TGCAGTGCTAGCGGGGCCTTTATGGAGCCCCAGCATTTT
cdr3_aa: CSASGAFMEPQHF
j_call: TRBJ1-5
d_call: -
clone_size: -
v_call: TRBV20-1
cdr3_length: 13

cdr3_nt: TGTGCCAGCAGATCGGAGGCGGCAGCTAATCAGCCCCAGCATTTT
cdr3_aa: CASRSEAAANQPQHF
j_call: TRBJ1-5
d_call: -
clone_size: -
v_call: TRBV5-8
cdr3_length: 15

cdr3_nt: TGTGCCATCGCGACTAGCGGGACCTACGAGCAGTACTTC
cdr3_aa: CAIATSGTYEQYF
j_call: TRBJ2-7
d_call: TRBD2
clone_size: -
v_call: TRBV10-3
cdr3_length: 13

cdr3_nt: TGTGCCAGCAGACTGAGGGGGGGACAGGGTGCCCACGAGCAGTACTTC
cdr3_aa: CASRLRGGQGAHEQYF
j_call: TRBJ2-7
d_call: TRBD1
clone_size: many
v_call: TRBV7-8
cdr3_length: 16

cdr3_nt: TGTGCCAGCAGCCAAAAGGGCAGGGGTGGCAATCAGCCCCAGCATTTT
cdr3_aa: CASSQKGRGGNQPQHF
j_call: TRBJ1-5
d_call: -
clone_size: many
v_call: TRBV28
cdr3_length: 16

cdr3_nt: TGCAGTGCCATGGGGGTTTTTAACACTGAAGCTTTCTTT
cdr3_aa: CSAMGVFNTEAFF
j_call: TRBJ1-1
d_call: -
clone_size: -
v_call: TRBV20-1
cdr3_length: 13

cdr3_nt: TGTGCCAGCTCACCAGGGACTTCCCAAACCTACGAGCAGTACTTC
cdr3_aa: CASSPGTSQTYEQYF
j_call: TRBJ2-7
d_call: -
clone_size: -
v_call: TRBV18
cdr3_length: 15